What follows describes a single T cell receptor beta chain. The data derive from a study of blood T cell repertoires in COVID-19. Generated by immunoSEQ multiplex PCR, the TCRdb table keeps only in-frame clones and is missing some. The profile shows approximately 150,000 clones, about four fifths of them singletons. CDR1 and CDR2 (germline): SGHRS, YFSETQ. V dropped 4 bases and J dropped 8; count of bases not matched to a gene: 8. This CDR3 region has 15 residues. This clonotype originated in a man aged 70-80 years with acute or convalescent COVID-19. The chain employs TRBV5-1 and TRBJ1-4, with 10 bases fitting TRBD1. The material sequenced was peripheral blood. This CDR3 reads CASSDPGQGREKLFF. The DNA for the CDR3 is TGCGCCAGCAGCGACCCGGGACAGGGGCGAGAAAAACTGTTTTTT.